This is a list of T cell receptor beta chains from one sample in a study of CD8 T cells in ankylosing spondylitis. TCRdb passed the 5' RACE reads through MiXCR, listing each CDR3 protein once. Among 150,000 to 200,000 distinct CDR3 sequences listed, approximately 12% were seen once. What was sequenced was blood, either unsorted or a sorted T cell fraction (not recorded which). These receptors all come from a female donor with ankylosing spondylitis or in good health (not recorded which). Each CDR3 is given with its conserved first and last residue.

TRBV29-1	CSVELGGGYGYTF
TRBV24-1	CATRFGAEAFF
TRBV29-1	CSVGQPGNTIYF
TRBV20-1	CSASHQGPDTQYF
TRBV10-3	CAISESGNNQPQHF
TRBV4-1	CASSPRSWDRNEQYF
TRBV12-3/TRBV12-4	CASFPGGSTEAFF
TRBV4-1	CASSPQGHETQYF
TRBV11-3	CASSLVIRGRVDEQFF
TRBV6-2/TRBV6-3	CATLESVLHEQFF
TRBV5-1	CASSLGGQNTGELFF
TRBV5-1	CASSSERETYNEQFF
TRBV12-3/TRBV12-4	CASSLGSGETQYF
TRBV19	CASSRRTGIVDFF
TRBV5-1	CASSLVRPEYGYTF
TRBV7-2	CASSLERGSYEQYF
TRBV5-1	CASSLWGQSTDTQYF
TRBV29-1	CSVRLAGQVTGELFF
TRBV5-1	CASSLAGLAGPSTDTQYF
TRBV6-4	CASSDASGGNEQFF
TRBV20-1	CSARATSSRRANEQFF
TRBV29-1	CSVAIGGSEYEQYF
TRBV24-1	CATRYGGELFF
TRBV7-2	CASSMALRGEQFF
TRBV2	CASSRSGPRGSYNEQFF
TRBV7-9	CASSPFSYEQCF
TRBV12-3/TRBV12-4	CASSSGAPFYEQYF
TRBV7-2	CASSPYSGSTNEQFF
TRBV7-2	CASSFFGTDTQYF
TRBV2	CASTRGRGGRTDTQYF
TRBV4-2	CASSQESRTSQVYEQYF
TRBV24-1	CATLLGTGNTIYF
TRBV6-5	CASSYSGGASYEQYF
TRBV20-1	CSAVRDTSTDTQYF
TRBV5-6	CASSLDRALNTEAFF
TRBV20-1	CSARGGSSTDTQYF
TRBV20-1	CSARDGGDTQYF
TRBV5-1	CASSQGQGSLHEQYF
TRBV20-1	CSARGGLMSYNEQFF